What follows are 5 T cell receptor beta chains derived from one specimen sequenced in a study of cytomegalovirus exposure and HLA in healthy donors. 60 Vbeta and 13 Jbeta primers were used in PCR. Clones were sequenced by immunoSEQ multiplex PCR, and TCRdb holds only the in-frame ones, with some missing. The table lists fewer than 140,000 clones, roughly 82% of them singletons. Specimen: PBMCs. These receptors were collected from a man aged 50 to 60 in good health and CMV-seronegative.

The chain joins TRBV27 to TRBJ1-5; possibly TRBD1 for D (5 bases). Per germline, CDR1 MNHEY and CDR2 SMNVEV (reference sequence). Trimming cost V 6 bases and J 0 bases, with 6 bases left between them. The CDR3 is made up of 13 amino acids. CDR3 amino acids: CASRGVSNQPQHF. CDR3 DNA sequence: TGTGCCAGCAGAGGGGTTAGCAATCAGCCCCAGCATTTT.

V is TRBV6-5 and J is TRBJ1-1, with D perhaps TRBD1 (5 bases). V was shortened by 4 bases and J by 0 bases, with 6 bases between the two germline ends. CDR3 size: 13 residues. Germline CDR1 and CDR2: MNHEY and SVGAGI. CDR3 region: CASSWGLNTEAFF. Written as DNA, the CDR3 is TGTGCCAGCAGTTGGGGCCTGAACACTGAAGCTTTCTTT.

The CDR3 DNA sequence: TGTGCCTGGAGTTCCCTTAAGGGGAACTATGGCTACACCTTC. Translation gives CAWSSLKGNYGYTF. The V gene is TRBV30, the J gene TRBJ1-2, with D tentatively TRBD1 (5 bases). The germline CDR1 and CDR2 sequences are GTSNPN and SVGIG (reference sequence). The ends were cut back, 2 bases at V and 2 bases at J, with 12 bases in the middle. The length of the CDR3 is 14 residues.

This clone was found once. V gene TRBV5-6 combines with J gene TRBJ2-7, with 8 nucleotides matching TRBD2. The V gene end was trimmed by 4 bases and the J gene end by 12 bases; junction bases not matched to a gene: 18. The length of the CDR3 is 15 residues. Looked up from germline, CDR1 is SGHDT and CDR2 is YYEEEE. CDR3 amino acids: CASSPNAGGKSGPYF. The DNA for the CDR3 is TGTGCCAGCAGCCCTAACGCGGGGGGAAAATCAGGGCCGTACTTC. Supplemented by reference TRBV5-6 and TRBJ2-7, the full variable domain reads DAGVTQSPTHLIKTRGQQVTLRCSPKSGHDTVSWYQQALGQGPQFIFQYYEEEERQRGNFPDRFSGHQFPNYSSELNVNALLLGDSALYLCASSPNAGGKSGPYFGPGTRLTVT.

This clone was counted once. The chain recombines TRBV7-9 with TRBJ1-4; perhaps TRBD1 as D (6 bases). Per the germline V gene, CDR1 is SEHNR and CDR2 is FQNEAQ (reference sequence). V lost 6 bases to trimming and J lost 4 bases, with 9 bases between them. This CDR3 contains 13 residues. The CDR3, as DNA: TGTGCCAGCAGTTACAGGGTTAATGAAAAACTGTTTTTT. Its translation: CASSYRVNEKLFF.